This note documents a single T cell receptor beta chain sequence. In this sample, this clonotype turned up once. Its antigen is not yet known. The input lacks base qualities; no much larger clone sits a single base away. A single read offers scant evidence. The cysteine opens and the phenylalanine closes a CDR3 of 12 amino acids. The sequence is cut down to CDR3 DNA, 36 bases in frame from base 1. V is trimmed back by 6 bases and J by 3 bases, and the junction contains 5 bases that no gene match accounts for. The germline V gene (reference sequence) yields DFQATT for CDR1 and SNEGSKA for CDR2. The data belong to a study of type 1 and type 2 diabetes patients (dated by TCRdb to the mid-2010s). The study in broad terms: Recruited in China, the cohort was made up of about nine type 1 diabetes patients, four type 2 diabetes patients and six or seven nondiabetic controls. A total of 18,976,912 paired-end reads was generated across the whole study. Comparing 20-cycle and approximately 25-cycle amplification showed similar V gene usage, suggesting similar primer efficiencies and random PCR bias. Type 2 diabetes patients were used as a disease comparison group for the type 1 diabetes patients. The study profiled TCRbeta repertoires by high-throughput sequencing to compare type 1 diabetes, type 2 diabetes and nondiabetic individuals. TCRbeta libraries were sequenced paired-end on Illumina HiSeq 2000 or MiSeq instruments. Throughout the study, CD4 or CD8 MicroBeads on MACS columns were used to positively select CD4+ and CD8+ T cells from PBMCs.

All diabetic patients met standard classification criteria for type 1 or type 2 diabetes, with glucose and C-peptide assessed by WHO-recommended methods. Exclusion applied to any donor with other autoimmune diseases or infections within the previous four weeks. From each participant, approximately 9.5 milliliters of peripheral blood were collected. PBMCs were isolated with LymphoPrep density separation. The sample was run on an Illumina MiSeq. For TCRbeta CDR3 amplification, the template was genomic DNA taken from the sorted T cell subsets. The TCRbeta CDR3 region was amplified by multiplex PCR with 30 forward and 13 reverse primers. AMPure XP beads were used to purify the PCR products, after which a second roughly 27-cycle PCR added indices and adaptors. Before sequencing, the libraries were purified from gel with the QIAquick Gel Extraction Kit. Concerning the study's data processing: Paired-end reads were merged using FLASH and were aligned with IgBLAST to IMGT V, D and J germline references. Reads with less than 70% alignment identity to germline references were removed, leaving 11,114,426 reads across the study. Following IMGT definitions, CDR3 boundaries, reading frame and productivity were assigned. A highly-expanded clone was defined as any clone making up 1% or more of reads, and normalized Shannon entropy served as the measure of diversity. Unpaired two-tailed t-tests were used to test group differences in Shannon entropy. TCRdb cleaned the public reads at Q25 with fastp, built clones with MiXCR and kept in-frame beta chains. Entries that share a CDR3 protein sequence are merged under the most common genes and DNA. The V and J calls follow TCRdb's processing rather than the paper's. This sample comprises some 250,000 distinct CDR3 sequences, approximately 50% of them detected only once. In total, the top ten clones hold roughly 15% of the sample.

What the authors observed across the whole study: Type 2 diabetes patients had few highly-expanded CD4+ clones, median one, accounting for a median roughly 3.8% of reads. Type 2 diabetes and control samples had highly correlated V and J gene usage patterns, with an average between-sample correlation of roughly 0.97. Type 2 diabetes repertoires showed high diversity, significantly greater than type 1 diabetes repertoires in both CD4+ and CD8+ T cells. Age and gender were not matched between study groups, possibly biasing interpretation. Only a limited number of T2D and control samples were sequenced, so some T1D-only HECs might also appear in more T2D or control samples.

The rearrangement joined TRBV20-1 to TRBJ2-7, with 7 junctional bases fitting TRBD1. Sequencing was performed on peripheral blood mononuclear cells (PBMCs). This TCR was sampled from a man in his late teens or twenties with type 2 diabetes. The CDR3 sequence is CSATGTDYEQYF. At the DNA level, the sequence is TGCAGTGCCACTGGGACAGACTACGAGCAGTACTTC.